This TCR beta chain was observed in a study of OX40 agonist ivuxolimab in advanced cancers. For the study in its entirety: Ivuxolimab, which targeted the costimulatory receptor OX40 (CD134), was an agonistic, fully human IgG2 monoclonal antibody. Among the approximately 54 dose-escalation patients, 19 had hepatocellular carcinoma, some 15 melanoma, 9 renal cell carcinoma and 9 head and neck cancer. The paper covers the monotherapy dose-escalation part of the phase I ivuxolimab trial, which included N of about 56 patients. The purpose of peripheral TCRbeta sequencing was to test whether ivuxolimab changed TCR sequence diversity and led to clonal T-cell expansion. Prior anti-PD-1, anti-PD-L1 or anti-CTLA-4 therapy was permitted, and checkpoint inhibitors had been received by less than 45% of dose-escalation patients. Partial responses occurred in three dose-escalation patients, of whom one had hepatocellular carcinoma and two had cutaneous melanoma. Intravenous ivuxolimab was administered to patients every 2 weeks at six dose levels: 0.01, 0.1, 0.3, 1.5, 3 and 10 mg/kg. A male proportion of approximately 83% and a mean age of approximately 55 years, ranging from roughly 23 to 80, were recorded for the dose-escalation cohort. Beyond this particular receptor, the publication reports: The antigen specificity of the clonally expanded peripheral T cells was not determined. Clonal expansion of both CD4+ and CD8+ blood T cells was observed from baseline to week 6 at doses 0.1 to 3.0 mg/kg. In partial responders in the 0.1-3.0 mg/kg groups, normalized peripheral clonal expansion was found to be among the lowest, especially among CD8+ T cells. After ivuxolimab, expanded clones were on average more numerous among CD8+ T cells than among CD4+ T cells. Low levels of normalized T-cell clonal expansion were also seen in some patients who did not respond.

Patients with a history of autoimmune disease or receiving systemic immunosuppression were excluded from the trial. Peripheral blood for TCR sequencing was collected from all dose cohorts at baseline, on cycle 4 day 1, and on cycle 7 day 1. The samples were taken from a phase I, first-in-human, multicenter, open-label dose-escalation trial of ivuxolimab. The trial enrolled adults with locally advanced or metastatic head and neck squamous cell, hepatocellular, melanoma or renal cell carcinoma. CD4+ and CD8+ T cells were sorted separately from peripheral blood before TCR sequencing. The CDR3 covers 14 residues, taking in both the cysteine and the phenylalanine. The DNA shown is the 42-base CDR3, in frame from base 1. CDR1 SGHTA and CDR2 FQGNSA were looked up in the germline V gene. The junction shows trimming of 5 bases on V and 6 bases on J, plus 13 bases between the germline ends. Genomic DNA was isolated from the sorted cells so that the TCRbeta CDR3 region could be sequenced. The immunoSEQ Assay was used for sequencing of TCRbeta CDR3 regions. TCRdb retrieved this table from immuneACCESS and kept in-frame rearrangements only. Not all clones are present; in checked studies, unresolved V genes account for under half, and no reason is known for the remainder. The sample table holds roughly 68,000 clones, of which approximately 90% were seen once. The ten largest clonotypes hold approximately 0.99% of the sample.

A remark on this clone: It lacks a known antigen. Per-base quality was not reported, and no clone a single base away is much larger than it.

The TCR comes from an adult with an advanced solid tumor such as melanoma, head and neck, liver or kidney cancer. The chain uses TRBV7-2 and TRBJ2-2; the D gene remains uncertain. The source material was CD4+ or CD8+ T cells sorted from blood, sampled in a trial of the OX40 agonist ivuxolimab. The CDR3 protein: CASSPEWASGELFF. DNA sequence: TGTGCCAGCAGCCCGGAATGGGCGTCCGGGGAGCTGTTTTTT.